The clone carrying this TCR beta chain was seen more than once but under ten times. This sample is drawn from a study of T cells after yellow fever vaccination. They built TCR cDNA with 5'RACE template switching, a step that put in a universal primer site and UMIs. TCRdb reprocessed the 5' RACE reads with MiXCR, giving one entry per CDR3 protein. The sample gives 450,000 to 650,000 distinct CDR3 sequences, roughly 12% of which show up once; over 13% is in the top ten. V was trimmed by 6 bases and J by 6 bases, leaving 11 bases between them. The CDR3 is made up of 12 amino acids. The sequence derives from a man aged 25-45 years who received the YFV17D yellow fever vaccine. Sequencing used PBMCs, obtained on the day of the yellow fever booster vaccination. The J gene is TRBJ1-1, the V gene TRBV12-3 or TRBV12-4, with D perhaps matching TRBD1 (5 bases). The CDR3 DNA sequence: TGTGCCAGCAGGCAGGGAGACGCTGAAGCTTTCTTT. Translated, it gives CASRQGDAEAFF.